A single T cell receptor beta chain is shown here with its context. These data come from a study of cytomegalovirus exposure and HLA in healthy donors. Primers: 60 Vbeta forward and 13 Jbeta reverse. Clones were sequenced by immunoSEQ multiplex PCR, and TCRdb holds only the in-frame ones, with some missing. Here the sample spans about 110,000 clones, roughly 77% being singletons. Nominally healthy donors provided the samples, though records likely missed some immune exposures. Losses at the gene ends were 4 bases for V and 6 bases for J; bases not matched to a gene: 6. Germline V gene sequence: CDR1 MNHNY, CDR2 SVGAGI (reference sequence). The CDR3 runs to 15 residues.

The chain has TRBV6-6 and TRBJ1-6, with 7 nucleotides matching TRBD1. The clonotype comes from a man in his forties or fifties in good health and CMV-seronegative. What was sequenced was PBMCs. CDR3 sequence (DNA): TGTGCCAGCAGTTTCACAGGGGTCAGTAATTCACCCCTCCACTTT. Its protein product is CASSFTGVSNSPLHF.